A single sample is the source of the 2 T cell receptor beta chains below, sequenced in a study of control samples from healthy donors and cancer patients. Assay: immunoSEQ multiplex PCR; the TCRdb copy retains only in-frame clones and omits some. The data show around 130,000 clones, more than 70% seen once. Sequencing input: blood. The source is a man aged 50-59 years in good health.

This clone showed up just once. This rearrangement joins TRBV14 to TRBJ2-7, with D perhaps TRBD1 (5 bases). The V gene lost 4 bases and the J gene lost 0 bases, with 13 bases spanning the gap. Germline V CDR1 and CDR2: SGHDN, FVKESK. This CDR3 region has 15 residues. The CDR3 region is CASSLFTRDSYEQYF. The DNA of the CDR3 is TGTGCCAGCAGCCTATTTACCAGGGACTCCTACGAGCAGTACTTC.

This clone was counted between two and nine times. V is TRBV7-9 and J is TRBJ2-1; D not certain. This CDR3 is 12 amino acids long. Germline V gene data show CDR1 as SEHNR and CDR2 as FQNEAQ (reference sequence). With 7 bases removed from V and 3 bases from J, the gap between germline ends came to 7 bases. The CDR3 nucleotides are TGTGCCAGCACTTCCTTCTACAATGAGCAGTTCTTC. Translated, it gives CASTSFYNEQFF. Combining the CDR3 with reference TRBV7-9 and TRBJ2-1 gives the whole variable domain DTGVSQNPRHKITKRGQNVTFRCDPISEHNRLYWYRQTLGQGPEFLTYFQNEAQLEKSRLLSDRFSAERPKGSFSTLEIQRTEQGDSAMYLCASTSFYNEQFFGPGTRLTVL.